This T cell receptor beta chain emerged from a study of T-cell reconstitution after alpha-beta-depleted transplantation in children. Study conclusions and caveats: It was surviving recipient T cells and thymic progenitors that gave some patients high TCRbeta diversity at day 60. Diversity and T-cell counts at one year after transplant derived mostly from new T cells. Several hundred expanded graft clones reportedly gave rise to the alpha-beta T cells present about two months after transplant.

TCRbeta library preparation incorporated unique molecular identifiers. TCRdb re-called the PCR reads through MiXCR, storing one row per CDR3 protein. The sample lists fewer than 400,000 distinct CDR3 sequences; 23% were seen once. A word on this clonotype: Its antigen is as yet unknown.

Germline V gene data show CDR1 as MNHEY and CDR2 as SVGEGT. Trimming left V 3 bases short and J 1 base short, with 8 bases between. This CDR3 region has 14 residues. J is TRBJ2-3 and V is TRBV6-2 or TRBV6-3; D is unclear. The clonotype originates from a male patient younger than 18 who had a stem cell transplant for acute lymphoblastic leukemia, so the T cells may come from the graft donor. Source: PBMCs, mostly from graft donor cells, taken 180 days after TCRalphabeta/CD19-depleted stem cell transplant. The CDR3 nucleotides read TGTGCCAGCAGTTATGGGGAACGCACAGATACGCAGTATTTT. Its translation: CASSYGERTDTQYF.